This TCR beta chain was recovered during a study of blood T cells in healthy people across ages. In the study overall: The template switching approach captured approximately one barcoded beta molecule for every two T cells.

Germline V gene lookup returns CDR1 DFQATT and CDR2 SNEGSKA (reference sequence). There are 13 residues in the CDR3. Trimming removed 5 bases from V and 3 bases from J, with 11 bases in between. With a J-beta primer mix and a sample-barcoded 5' primer, a second PCR ran 7 to 11 cycles. Every cDNA molecule bore a tag from a template-switch adaptor containing 12 random nucleotides. TCRdb re-called the 5' RACE reads through MiXCR, storing one row per CDR3 protein. The table records about 1.4 million distinct CDR3 sequences, around 55% of them present only once. Material for sequencing was blood. The clonotype comes from a young man in good health. The chain is built from TRBV20-1 and TRBJ2-1; tentative D call: TRBD2 (5 bases). In nucleotides, the CDR3 is TGCAGTGCTTTAGCGACGGACTACAATGAGCAGTTCTTC. It encodes CSALATDYNEQFF.